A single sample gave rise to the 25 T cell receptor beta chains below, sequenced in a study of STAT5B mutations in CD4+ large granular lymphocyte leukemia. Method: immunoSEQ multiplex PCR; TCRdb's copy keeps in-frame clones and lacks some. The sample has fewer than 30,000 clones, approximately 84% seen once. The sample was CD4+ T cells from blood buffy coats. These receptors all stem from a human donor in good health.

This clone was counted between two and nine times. The CDR3 DNA reads as TGTGCCAGCAGTTTCGAGGGGAGCCCAAATCAGCCCCAGCATTTT. This encodes CASSFEGSPNQPQHF. V and J are TRBV28 and TRBJ1-5; TRBD1 might be the D (5 bases). This CDR3 spans 15 amino acids. Trimming removed 3 bases at V and 4 bases at J, with 13 bases between. CDR1 and CDR2 from the germline V gene are MDHEN and SYDVKM.

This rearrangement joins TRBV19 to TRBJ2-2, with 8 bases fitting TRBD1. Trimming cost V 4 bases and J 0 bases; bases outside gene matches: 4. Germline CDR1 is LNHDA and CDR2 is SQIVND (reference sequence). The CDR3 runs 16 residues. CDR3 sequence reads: CASSREQGANTGELFF. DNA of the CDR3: TGTGCCAGTAGTAGGGAACAGGGGGCGAACACCGGGGAGCTGTTTTTT.

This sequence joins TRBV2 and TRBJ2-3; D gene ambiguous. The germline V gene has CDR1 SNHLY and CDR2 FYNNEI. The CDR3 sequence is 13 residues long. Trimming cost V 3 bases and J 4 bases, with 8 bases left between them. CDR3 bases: TGTGCCAGCAGTGATGAGGTCCCAGATACGCAGTATTTT. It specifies CASSDEVPDTQYF.

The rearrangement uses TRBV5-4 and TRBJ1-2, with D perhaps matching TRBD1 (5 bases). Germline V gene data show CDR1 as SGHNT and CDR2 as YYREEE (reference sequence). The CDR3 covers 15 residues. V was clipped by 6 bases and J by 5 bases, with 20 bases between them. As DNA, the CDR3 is TGTGCCAGCACCACCGAACAAGGGGATTGGTATGGCTACACCTTC. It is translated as CASTTEQGDWYGYTF.

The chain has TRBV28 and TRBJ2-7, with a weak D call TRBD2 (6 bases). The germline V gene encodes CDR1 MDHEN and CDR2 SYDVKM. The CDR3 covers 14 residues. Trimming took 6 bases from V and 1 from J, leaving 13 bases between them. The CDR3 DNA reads TGTGCCAGCAGGGGACTTCCTGGGTCCTACGAGCAGTACGTC. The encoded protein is CASRGLPGSYEQYV.

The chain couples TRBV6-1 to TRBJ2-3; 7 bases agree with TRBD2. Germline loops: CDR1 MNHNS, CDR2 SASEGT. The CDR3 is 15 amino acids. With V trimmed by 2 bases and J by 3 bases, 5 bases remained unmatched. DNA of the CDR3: TGTGCCAGCAGTGAAACTTGGGAGGGGACAGATACGCAGTATTTT. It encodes CASSETWEGTDTQYF.

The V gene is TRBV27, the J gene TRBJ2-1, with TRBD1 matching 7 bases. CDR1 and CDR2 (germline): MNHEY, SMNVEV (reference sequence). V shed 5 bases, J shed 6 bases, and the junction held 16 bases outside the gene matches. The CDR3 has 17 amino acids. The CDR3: CASSTYSDRASGNEQFF. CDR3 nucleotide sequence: TGTGCCAGCAGTACTTACTCCGACAGGGCCTCGGGCAATGAGCAGTTCTTC.

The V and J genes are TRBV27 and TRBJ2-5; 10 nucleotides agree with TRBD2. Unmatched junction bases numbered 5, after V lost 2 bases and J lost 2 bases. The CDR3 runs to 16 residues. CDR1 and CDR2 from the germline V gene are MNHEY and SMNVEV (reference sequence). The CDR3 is CASSLGSGGQQETQYF. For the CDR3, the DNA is TGTGCCAGCAGTTTAGGTAGCGGGGGGCAGCAAGAGACCCAGTACTTC.

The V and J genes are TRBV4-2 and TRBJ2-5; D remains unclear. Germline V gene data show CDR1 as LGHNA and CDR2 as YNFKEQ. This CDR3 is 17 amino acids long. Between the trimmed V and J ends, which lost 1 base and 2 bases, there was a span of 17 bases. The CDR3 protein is CASSQARAKGGQETQYF. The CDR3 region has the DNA TGTGCCAGCAGCCAAGCCCGGGCCAAAGGCGGTCAAGAGACCCAGTACTTC.

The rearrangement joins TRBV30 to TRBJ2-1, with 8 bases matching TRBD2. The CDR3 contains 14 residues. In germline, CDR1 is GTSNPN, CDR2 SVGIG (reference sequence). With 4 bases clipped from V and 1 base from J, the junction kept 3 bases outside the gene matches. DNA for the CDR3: TGTGCCTGGACCGGGACTAGTTCCTACAATGAGCAGTTCTTC. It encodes CAWTGTSSYNEQFF. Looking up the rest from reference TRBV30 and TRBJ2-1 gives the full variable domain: SQTIHQWPATLVQPVGSPLSLECTVEGTSNPNLYWYRQAAGRGLQLLFYSVGIGQISSEVPQNLSASRPQDRQFILSSKKLLLSDSGFYLCAWTGTSSYNEQFFGPGTRLTVL.

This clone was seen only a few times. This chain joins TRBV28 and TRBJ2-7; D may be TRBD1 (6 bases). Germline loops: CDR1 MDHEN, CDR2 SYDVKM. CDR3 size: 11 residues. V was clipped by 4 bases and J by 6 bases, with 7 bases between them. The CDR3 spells CASSSRGEQYF. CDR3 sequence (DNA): TGTGCCAGCAGTTCCAGGGGCGAGCAGTACTTC.

The CDR3 loop reads CASSQEALHYEQYF. The CDR3 nucleotides are TGCGCCAGCAGCCAAGAGGCTCTGCACTACGAGCAGTACTTC. The chain is built from TRBV4-1 and TRBJ2-7; D ambiguous. Germline CDR1 MGHRA, CDR2 YSYEKL. The CDR3 sequence is 14 residues long. Trimming took 0 bases from V and 3 from J, leaving 9 bases between them.

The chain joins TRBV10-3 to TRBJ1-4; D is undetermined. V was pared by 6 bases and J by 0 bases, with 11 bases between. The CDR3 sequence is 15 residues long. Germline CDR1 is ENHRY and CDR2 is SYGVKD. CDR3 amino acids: CAIRADKTTNEKLFF. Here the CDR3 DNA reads TGTGCCATCAGAGCCGACAAGACAACTAATGAAAAACTGTTTTTT.

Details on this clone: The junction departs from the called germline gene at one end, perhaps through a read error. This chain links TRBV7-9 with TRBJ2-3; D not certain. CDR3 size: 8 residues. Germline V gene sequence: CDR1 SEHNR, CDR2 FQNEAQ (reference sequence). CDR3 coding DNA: TGCGGGACAGATACGCAGTATTTT. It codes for CGTDTQYF.

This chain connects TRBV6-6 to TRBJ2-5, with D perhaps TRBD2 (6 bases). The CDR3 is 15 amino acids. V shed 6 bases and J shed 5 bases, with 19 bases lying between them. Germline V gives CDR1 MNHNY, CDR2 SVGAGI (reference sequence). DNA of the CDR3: TGTGCCAGCAGCCCTAGCCGGGGAGGTCGCGAGACCCAGTACTTC. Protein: CASSPSRGGRETQYF.

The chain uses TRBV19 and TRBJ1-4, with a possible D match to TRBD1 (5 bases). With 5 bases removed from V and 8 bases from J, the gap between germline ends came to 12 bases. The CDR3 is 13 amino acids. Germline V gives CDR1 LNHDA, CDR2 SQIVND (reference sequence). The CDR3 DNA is TGTGCCAGTAGTCCCAGGGAAGGGGAAAAACTGTTTTTT. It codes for CASSPREGEKLFF.

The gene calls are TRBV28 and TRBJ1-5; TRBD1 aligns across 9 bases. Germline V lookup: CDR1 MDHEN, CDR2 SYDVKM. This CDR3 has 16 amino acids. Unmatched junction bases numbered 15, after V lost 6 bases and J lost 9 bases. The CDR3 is CASSSPTGGIFPPQHF. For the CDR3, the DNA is TGTGCCAGCAGCTCCCCGACAGGGGGTATTTTTCCGCCCCAGCATTTT.

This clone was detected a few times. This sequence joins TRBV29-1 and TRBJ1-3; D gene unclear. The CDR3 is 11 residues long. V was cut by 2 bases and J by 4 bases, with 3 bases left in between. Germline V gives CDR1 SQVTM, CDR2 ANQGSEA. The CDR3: CSVERGNTIYF. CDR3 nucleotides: TGCAGCGTTGAACGAGGAAACACCATATATTTT.

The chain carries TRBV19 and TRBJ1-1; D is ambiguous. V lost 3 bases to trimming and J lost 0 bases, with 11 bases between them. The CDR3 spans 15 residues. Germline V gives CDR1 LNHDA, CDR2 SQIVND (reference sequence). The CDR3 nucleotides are TGTGCCAGTAGTATGCTGACGGACTTGAACACTGAAGCTTTCTTT. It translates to CASSMLTDLNTEAFF.

CDR3 DNA: TGTGCCTGGAGGTCCGGGGGGTCCTATAATTCACCCCTCCACTTT. Residues: CAWRSGGSYNSPLHF. The V call is TRBV30, the J call TRBJ1-6; TRBD1 is a possible D gene (5 bases). Germline V CDR1 and CDR2: GTSNPN, SVGIG (reference sequence). This CDR3 is built from 15 residues. Trimming left V 3 bases short and J 1 base short, with 10 bases between.

The CDR3 region is CASSVGVAGGTDTQYF. Here the CDR3 DNA reads TGTGCCAGCAGCGTAGGAGTAGCGGGAGGTACAGATACGCAGTATTTT. This rearrangement joins TRBV9 to TRBJ2-3; the match to TRBD2 covers 10 bases. V lost 0 bases and J lost 3; bases outside the gene matches: 4. Germline CDR1 reads SGDLS; CDR2 reads YYNGEE. This CDR3 comprises 16 residues.

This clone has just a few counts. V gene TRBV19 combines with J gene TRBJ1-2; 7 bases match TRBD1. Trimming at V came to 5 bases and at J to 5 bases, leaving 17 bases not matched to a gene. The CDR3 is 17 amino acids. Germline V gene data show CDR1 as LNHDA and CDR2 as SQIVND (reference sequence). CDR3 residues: CASSQGQAASFVYGYTF. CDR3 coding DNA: TGTGCCAGTAGTCAAGGACAGGCTGCCTCGTTTGTTTATGGCTACACCTTC.

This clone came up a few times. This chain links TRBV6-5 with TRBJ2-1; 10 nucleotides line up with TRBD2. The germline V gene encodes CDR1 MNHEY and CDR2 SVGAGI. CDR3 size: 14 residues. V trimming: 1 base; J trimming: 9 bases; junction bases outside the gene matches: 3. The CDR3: CASSYYSGRGEQFF. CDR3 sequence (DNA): TGTGCCAGCAGTTACTACAGCGGGAGGGGTGAGCAGTTCTTC.

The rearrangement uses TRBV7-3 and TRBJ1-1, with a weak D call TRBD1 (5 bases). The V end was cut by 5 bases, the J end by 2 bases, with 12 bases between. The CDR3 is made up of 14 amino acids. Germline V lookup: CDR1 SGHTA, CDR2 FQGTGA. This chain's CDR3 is CASSPGPANTEAFF. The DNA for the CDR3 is TGTGCCAGCAGCCCGGGACCAGCCAACACTGAAGCTTTCTTT.

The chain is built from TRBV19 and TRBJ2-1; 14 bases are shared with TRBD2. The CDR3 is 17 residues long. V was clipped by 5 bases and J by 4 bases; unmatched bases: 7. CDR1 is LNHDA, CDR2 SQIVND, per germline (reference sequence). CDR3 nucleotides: TGTGCCAGTAGTCTCCGGACTAGCGGGAGGCCATACAATGAGCAGTTCTTC. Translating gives CASSLRTSGRPYNEQFF.